This is a list of T cell receptor beta chains from one sample in a study of T cell responses to AZD1222 COVID-19 vaccine. Sequenced by immunoSEQ multiplex PCR; TCRdb stores in-frame clones only, minus some. The sample shows 120,000 or so clones, 88% of them seen only once. Sequencing was performed on peripheral blood, taken on day 0 of MenACWY control vaccination. These receptor sequences come from an adult in good health. Both conserved end residues are trimmed from each CDR3. Each record gives: J gene, V gene, CDR3 protein.

J: TRBJ1-5; V: TRBV28; CDR3: ASSPYRLGGQPQH
J: TRBJ1-2; V: TRBV13; CDR3: ASSYANYGYT
J: TRBJ2-7; V: TRBV7-9; CDR3: ASSLARQALGPYEQY
J: TRBJ2-3; V: TRBV9; CDR3: ASSAWTSETDTQY
J: TRBJ2-7; V: TRBV6-4; CDR3: ASSAEAGPSYEQY
J: TRBJ2-1; V: TRBV5-1; CDR3: ASSLATASRVWNEQF
J: TRBJ1-1; V: TRBV2; CDR3: ASSEGSGLNTEAF
J: TRBJ1-1; V: TRBV4-2; CDR3: ASSQDLGRAF
J: TRBJ1-3; V: TRBV6-1; CDR3: ASSELVFGNTIY
J: TRBJ1-2; V: TRBV11-2; CDR3: ASSLAGGDGYT
J: TRBJ1-1; V: TRBV28; CDR3: ASSFDGRMNTEAF
J: TRBJ2-7; V: TRBV14; CDR3: ASSLKTGGAEQY
J: TRBJ1-1; V: TRBV11-2; CDR3: ASSGGNTEAF
J: TRBJ1-2; V: TRBV6-5; CDR3: ASGLGYGYT
J: TRBJ1-4; V: TRBV21-1; CDR3: ASAPALGEEKLF
J: TRBJ1-6; V: TRBV7-2; CDR3: ASSLGGTYNSPLH
J: TRBJ1-2; V: TRBV19; CDR3: ASSIGRAFRDDYGYT
J: TRBJ1-5; V: TRBV27; CDR3: ASSNTRGTQH
J: TRBJ2-1; V: TRBV4-2; CDR3: ASSQGPATLSSYNEQF
J: TRBJ1-1; V: TRBV4-1; CDR3: ASRQLGRTMNTEAF
J: TRBJ1-5; V: TRBV5-3; CDR3: ARSFGQHSNQPQH
J: TRBJ2-7; V: TRBV6-5; CDR3: ASRQGRAVTYEQY
J: TRBJ2-3; V: TRBV5-1; CDR3: ASSLLGGEGADTQY
J: TRBJ1-4; V: TRBV28; CDR3: ATDRDPNEKLF
J: TRBJ2-5; V: TRBV5-4; CDR3: ASSSGLIETQY
J: TRBJ2-7; V: TRBV4-2; CDR3: ASSQATGGFDEQY
J: TRBJ2-1; V: TRBV11-3; CDR3: ASSRRNNEQF
J: TRBJ2-7; V: TRBV7-9; CDR3: ASSYGQPPYEQY
J: TRBJ2-7; V: TRBV6-5; CDR3: ASTGVGREQY
J: TRBJ1-5; V: TRBV6-2/TRBV6-3; CDR3: ASSYSGGGYQPQH
J: TRBJ2-7; V: TRBV24-1; CDR3: ATSDPPGYEQY
J: TRBJ2-3; V: TRBV27; CDR3: ASTGQGTDTQY
J: TRBJ2-3; V: TRBV28; CDR3: ASSDGRATDTQY
J: TRBJ2-3; V: TRBV7-2; CDR3: ASSLGGTSSTDTQY
J: TRBJ2-3; V: TRBV5-1; CDR3: ASSQGRVTDTQY